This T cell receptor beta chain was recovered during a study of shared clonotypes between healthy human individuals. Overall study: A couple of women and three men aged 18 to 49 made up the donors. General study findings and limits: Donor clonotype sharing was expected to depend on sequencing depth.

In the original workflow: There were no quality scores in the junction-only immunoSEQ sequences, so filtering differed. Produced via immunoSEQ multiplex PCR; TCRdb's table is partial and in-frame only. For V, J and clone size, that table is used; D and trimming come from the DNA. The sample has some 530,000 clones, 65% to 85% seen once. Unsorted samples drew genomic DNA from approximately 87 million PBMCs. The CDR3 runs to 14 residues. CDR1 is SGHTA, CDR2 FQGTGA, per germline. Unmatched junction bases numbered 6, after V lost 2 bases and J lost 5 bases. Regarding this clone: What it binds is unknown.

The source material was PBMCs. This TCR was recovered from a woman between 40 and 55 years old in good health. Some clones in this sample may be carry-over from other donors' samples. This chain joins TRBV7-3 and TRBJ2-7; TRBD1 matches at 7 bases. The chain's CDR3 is CASSLGTAVNEQYF. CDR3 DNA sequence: TGTGCCAGCAGCTTAGGGACAGCTGTTAACGAGCAGTACTTC.